This T cell receptor beta chain is drawn from a study of T cell changes during pregnancy in multiple sclerosis. Data came from immunoSEQ multiplex PCR; TCRdb stores just in-frame clones and leaves some out. Of around 57,000 clones in the sample, 80% to 95% were seen once. V was clipped by 5 bases and J by 6 bases; unmatched bases: 7. The CDR3 spans 13 residues. CDR1 is SSHAT and CDR2 is FNYEAQ in the germline V gene (reference sequence). The sample consisted of CD4+ T cells from peripheral blood mononuclear cells, taken in the third trimester of pregnancy. This receptor was obtained from a female donor with multiple sclerosis, enrolled in a pregnancy study. The rearrangement uses TRBV7-7 and TRBJ2-7, with TRBD1 identical over 7 bases. The CDR3 coding sequence is TGTGCCAGCAGCCCTGGACAGGAAGGCGAGCAGTACTTC. Translation: CASSPGQEGEQYF.